This T cell receptor (beta chain) was recorded in a study of blood T cell repertoires in COVID-19. Background on the study: From the United States, Italy and Spain came samples of acute and convalescent COVID-19. Sources were T cells, B-cell-depleted T cells, or PBMCs; the material itself was cDNA or gDNA.

The CDR3 has 15 amino acids. The germline V gene has CDR1 SGHRS and CDR2 YFSETQ. The trim removed 6 bases at V and 2 bases at J, leaving 8 bases unmatched. Assay used: immunoSEQ multiplex PCR; TCRdb lists only in-frame clones, some missing. Among 200,000 to 250,000 clones listed, roughly 79% were seen once. J is TRBJ1-1 and V is TRBV5-1; 9 nucleotides line up with TRBD1. The source is a woman at least 80 years old with COVID-19, enrolled during active disease. Sequencing was carried out using peripheral blood. The CDR3 here is CASNITGGVNTEAFF. In DNA form, the CDR3 reads TGCGCCAGCAATATAACAGGGGGCGTCAACACTGAAGCTTTCTTT.